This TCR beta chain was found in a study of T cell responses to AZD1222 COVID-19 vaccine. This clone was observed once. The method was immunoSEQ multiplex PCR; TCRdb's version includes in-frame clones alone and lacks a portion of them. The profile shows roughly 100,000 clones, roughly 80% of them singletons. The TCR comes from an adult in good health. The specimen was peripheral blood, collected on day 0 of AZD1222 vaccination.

The CDR3 DNA reads TGTGCCAGCTTAGCGGGGGGGCCGGAGACCCAGTACTTC. Its protein product is CASLAGGPETQYF. This chain links TRBV2 with TRBJ2-5; 11 bases map to TRBD2. V lost 8 bases and J lost 5; bases outside the gene matches: 4. The CDR3 totals 13 residues. Germline V gives CDR1 SNHLY, CDR2 FYNNEI.